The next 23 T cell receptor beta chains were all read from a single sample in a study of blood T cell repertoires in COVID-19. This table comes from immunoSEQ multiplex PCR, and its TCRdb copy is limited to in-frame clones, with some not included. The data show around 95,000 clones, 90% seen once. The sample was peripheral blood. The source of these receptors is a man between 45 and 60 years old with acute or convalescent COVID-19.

The CDR3 bases are TGTGCCAGCCGTATCGAACTAGCGGGAGGTCAGTTCTTC. This gives the protein CASRIELAGGQFF. The V call is TRBV18, the J call TRBJ2-1, with 12 nucleotides matching TRBD2. CDR1 is KGHSH, CDR2 LQKENI, per germline. The CDR3 loop spans 13 amino acids. V trimming: 8 bases; J trimming: 13 bases; junction bases outside the gene matches: 9. Complete variable domain (other parts from reference TRBV18 and TRBJ2-1): NAGVMQNPRHLVRRRGQEARLRCSPMKGHSHVYWYRQLPEEGLKFMVYLQKENIIDESGMPKERFSAEFPKEGPSILRIQQVVRGDSAAYFCASRIELAGGQFFGPGTRLTVL.

CDR3 sequence (DNA): TGCGCCAGCAGCCAAGAGCCACTTCTCACAGATACGCAGTATTTT. It is translated as CASSQEPLLTDTQYF. This chain joins TRBV4-1 and TRBJ2-3; D not certain. V was cut by 0 bases and J by 2 bases, with 9 bases left in between. The CDR3 sequence is 15 residues long. Germline V gives CDR1 MGHRA, CDR2 YSYEKL.

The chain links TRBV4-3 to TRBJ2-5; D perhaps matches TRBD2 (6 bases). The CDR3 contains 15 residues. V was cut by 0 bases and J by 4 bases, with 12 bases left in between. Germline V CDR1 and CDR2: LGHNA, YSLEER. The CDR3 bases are TGCGCCAGCAGCCAAGATAGGACGGGAGTAGAGACCCAGTACTTC. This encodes CASSQDRTGVETQYF.

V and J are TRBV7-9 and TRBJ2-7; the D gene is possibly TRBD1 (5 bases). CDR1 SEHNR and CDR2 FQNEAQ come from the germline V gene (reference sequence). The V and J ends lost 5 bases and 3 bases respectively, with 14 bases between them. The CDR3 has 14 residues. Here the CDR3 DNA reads TGTGCCAGCAGCCTAACTGATCAGGGCTACGAGCAGTACTTC. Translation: CASSLTDQGYEQYF.

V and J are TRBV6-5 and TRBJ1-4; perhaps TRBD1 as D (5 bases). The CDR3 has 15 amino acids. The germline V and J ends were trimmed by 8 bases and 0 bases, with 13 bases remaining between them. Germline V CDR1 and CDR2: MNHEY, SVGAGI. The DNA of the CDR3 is TGTGCCAGCTCCGGGTCGGGGGCAACTAATGAAAAACTGTTTTTT. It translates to CASSGSGATNEKLFF.

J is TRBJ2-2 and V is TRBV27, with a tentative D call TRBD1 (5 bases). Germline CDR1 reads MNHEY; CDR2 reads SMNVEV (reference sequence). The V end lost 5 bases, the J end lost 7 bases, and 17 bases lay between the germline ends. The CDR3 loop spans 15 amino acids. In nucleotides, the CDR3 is TGTGCCAGCAGTCTACCCGGACATTCCATCGGGGAGCTGTTTTTT. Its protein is CASSLPGHSIGELFF.

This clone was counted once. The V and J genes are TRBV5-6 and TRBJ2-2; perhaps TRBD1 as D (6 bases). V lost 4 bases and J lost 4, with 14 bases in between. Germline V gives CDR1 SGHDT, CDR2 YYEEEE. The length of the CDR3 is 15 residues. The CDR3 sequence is CASSTYREGTGELFF. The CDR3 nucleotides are TGTGCCAGCAGCACTTACAGGGAAGGCACCGGGGAGCTGTTTTTT.

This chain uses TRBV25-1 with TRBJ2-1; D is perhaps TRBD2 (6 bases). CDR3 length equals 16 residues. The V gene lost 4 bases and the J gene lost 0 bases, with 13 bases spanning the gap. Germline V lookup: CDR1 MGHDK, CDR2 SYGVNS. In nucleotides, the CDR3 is TGTGCCAGCAGTGCCCAACTCGGGGGCTCCTACAATGAGCAGTTCTTC. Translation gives CASSAQLGGSYNEQFF.

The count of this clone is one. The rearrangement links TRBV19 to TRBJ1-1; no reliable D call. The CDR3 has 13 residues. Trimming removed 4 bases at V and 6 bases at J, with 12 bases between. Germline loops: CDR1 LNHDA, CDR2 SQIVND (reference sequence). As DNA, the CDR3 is TGTGCCAGTAGTACTTTCAGGTGGGCTGAAGCTTTCTTT. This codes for CASSTFRWAEAFF.

CDR3 amino acids: CASSLAEAGYDEKLFF. CDR3 nucleotide sequence: TGTGCCAGCAGCTTGGCCGAGGCAGGGTATGATGAAAAACTGTTTTTT. The gene calls are TRBV5-6 and TRBJ1-4, with TRBD1 as a possible D gene (5 bases). Deletions cut 0 bases from V and 6 bases from J, with 15 bases between. The CDR3 contains 16 residues. From germline, CDR1 is SGHDT and CDR2 YYEEEE.

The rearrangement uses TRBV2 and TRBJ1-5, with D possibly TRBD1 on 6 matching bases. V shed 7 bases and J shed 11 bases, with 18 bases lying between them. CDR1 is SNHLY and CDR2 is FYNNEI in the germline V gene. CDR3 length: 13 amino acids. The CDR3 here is CASTRDRKGTQHF. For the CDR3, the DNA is TGTGCCAGCACTAGAGACAGGAAGGGAACCCAGCATTTT.

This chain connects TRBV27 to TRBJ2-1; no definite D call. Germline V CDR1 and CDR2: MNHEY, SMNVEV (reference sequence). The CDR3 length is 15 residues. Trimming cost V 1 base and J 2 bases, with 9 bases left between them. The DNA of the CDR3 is TGTGCCAGCAGTTTATTTCGCGGCCCCTACAATGAGCAGTTCTTC. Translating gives CASSLFRGPYNEQFF.

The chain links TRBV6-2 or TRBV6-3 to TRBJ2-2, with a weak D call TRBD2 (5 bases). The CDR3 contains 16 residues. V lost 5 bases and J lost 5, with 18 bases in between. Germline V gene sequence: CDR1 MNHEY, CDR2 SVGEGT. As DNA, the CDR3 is TGTGCCAGCAGTCACTTTCTAGGACTTCAAACCGGGGAGCTGTTTTTT. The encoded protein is CASSHFLGLQTGELFF.

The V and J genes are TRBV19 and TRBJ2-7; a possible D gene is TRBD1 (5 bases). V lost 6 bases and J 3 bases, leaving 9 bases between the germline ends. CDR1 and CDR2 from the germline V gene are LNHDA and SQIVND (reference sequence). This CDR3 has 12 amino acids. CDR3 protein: CASSQQDYEQYF. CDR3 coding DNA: TGTGCCAGTAGCCAACAGGACTACGAGCAGTACTTC.

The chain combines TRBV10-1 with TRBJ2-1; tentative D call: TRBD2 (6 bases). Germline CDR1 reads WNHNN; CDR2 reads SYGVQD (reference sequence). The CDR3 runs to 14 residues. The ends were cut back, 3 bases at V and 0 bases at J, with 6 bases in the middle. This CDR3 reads CASSDGGSYNEQFF. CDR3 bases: TGCGCCAGCAGTGACGGGGGCTCCTACAATGAGCAGTTCTTC.

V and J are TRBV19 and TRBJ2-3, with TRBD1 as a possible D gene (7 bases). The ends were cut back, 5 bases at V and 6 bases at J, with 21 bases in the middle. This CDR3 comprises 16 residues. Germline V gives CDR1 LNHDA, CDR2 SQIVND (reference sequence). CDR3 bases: TGTGCCAGTAGTTTGGACCACAGGGGCCGGGGGGATACGCAGTATTTT. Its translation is CASSLDHRGRGDTQYF. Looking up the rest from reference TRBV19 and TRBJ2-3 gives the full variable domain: DGGITQSPKYLFRKEGQNVTLSCEQNLNHDAMYWYRQDPGQGLRLIYYSQIVNDFQKGDIAEGYSVSREKKESFPLTVTSAQKNPTAFYLCASSLDHRGRGDTQYFGPGTRLTVL.

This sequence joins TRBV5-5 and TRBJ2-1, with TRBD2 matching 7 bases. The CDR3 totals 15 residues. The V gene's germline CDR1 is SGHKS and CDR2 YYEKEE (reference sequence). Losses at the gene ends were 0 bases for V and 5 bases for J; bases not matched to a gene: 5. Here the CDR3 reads CASSLAHGTNNEQFF. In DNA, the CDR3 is TGTGCCAGCAGCTTGGCCCATGGGACTAACAATGAGCAGTTCTTC. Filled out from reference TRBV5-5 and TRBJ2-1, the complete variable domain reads DAGVTQSPTHLIKTRGQQVTLRCSPISGHKSVSWYQQVLGQGPQFIFQYYEKEERGRGNFPDRFSARQFPNYSSELNVNALLLGDSALYLCASSLAHGTNNEQFFGPGTRLTVL.

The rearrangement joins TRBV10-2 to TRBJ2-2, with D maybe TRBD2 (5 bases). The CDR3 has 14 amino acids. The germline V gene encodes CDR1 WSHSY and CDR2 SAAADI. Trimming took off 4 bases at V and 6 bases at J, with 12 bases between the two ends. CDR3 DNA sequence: TGCGCCAGCAGTGGACTAACTCAGGCCGGGGAGCTGTTTTTT. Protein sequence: CASSGLTQAGELFF.

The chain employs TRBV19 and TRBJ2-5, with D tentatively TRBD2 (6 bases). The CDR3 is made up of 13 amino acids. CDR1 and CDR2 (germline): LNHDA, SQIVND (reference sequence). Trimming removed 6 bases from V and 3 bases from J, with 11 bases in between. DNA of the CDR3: TGTGCCAGTAGGGGGCGGGGAAAAGAGACCCAGTACTTC. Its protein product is CASRGRGKETQYF.

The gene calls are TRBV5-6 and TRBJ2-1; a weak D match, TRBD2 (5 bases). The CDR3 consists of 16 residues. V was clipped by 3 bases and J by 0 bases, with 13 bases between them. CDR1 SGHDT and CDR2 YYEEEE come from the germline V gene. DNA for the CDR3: TGTGCCAGCAGCTCCCAATTAGCGAGCTCCTACAATGAGCAGTTCTTC. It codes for CASSSQLASSYNEQFF.

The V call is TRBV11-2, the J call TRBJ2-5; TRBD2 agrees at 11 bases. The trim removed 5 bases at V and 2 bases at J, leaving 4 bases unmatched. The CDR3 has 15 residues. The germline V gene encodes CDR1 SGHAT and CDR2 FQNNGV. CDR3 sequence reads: CASSRGLAEQETQYF. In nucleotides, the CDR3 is TGTGCCAGCAGCCGGGGACTAGCGGAACAAGAGACCCAGTACTTC.

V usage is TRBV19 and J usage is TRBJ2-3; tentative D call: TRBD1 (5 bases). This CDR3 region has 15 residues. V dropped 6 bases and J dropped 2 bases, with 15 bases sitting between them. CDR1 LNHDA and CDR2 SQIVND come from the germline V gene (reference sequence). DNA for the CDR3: TGTGCCAGTAGCGGCCAGGGTCGGTTCACAGATACGCAGTATTTT. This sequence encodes CASSGQGRFTDTQYF.

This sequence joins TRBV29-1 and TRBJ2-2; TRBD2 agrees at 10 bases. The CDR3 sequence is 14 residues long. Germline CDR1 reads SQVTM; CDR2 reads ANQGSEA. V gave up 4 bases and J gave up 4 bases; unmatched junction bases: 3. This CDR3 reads CSVASGSLTGELFF. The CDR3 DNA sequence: TGCAGCGTTGCTAGCGGGAGTCTCACCGGGGAGCTGTTTTTT.